This T cell receptor (beta chain) emerged from a study of cytomegalovirus exposure and HLA in healthy donors. The germline gives CDR1 LNHDA, CDR2 SQIVND (reference sequence). Trimming stripped 2 bases from V and 6 bases from J, with 14 bases between. CDR3 length: 15 amino acids. PCR employed 60 Vbeta and 13 Jbeta primers. The data were produced by immunoSEQ multiplex PCR, yet TCRdb's version contains in-frame clones alone and is incomplete. The table lists 99,000 or so clones, approximately 82% of them singletons. The receptor was derived from a middle-aged man in good health and CMV-seropositive. The sequencing input was PBMCs. The genes are TRBV19 and TRBJ2-1; TRBD2 is a possible D gene (6 bases). CDR3 DNA sequence: TGTGCCAGTAGTATACTCCTGCGGGATGCCAATGAGCAGTTCTTC. It specifies CASSILLRDANEQFF.